This TCR beta chain was identified during a study of blood T cell repertoires in COVID-19. About the research overall: T cells, B-cell-depleted T cells, or PBMCs supplied cDNA or gDNA.

V shed 5 bases, J shed 8 bases, and the junction held 8 bases outside the gene matches. Per the germline V gene, CDR1 is MNHEY and CDR2 is SMNVEV (reference sequence). This CDR3 has 15 amino acids. Recruitment covered about two dozen US areas and drew participants whose ages spanned roughly 18 to 100 years. Participant-reported clinical history was the basis for cohort assignment. Methods used by the authors: Estimation of nucleated cell counts was performed using reference gene primer amplification. Data came from immunoSEQ multiplex PCR; TCRdb stores just in-frame clones and leaves some out. V, J and clone size reflect that table, while D and trimming were determined from the DNA. The table lists 140,000 to 150,000 clones, 70% to 90% of them singletons, with less than 7% in the top ten.

The sequenced sample consisted of PBMCs or T cells enriched from blood (not recorded which). This sequence was found in a woman in her thirties or forties who had recovered from COVID-19. The chain has TRBV27 and TRBJ1-6; 8 bases are a match to TRBD1. CDR3 DNA sequence: TGTGCCAGCAGTCGCACCACAGGGGGACATTCACCCCTCCACTTT. It translates to CASSRTTGGHSPLHF.